Shown below are 9 T cell receptor beta chains from a single sample sequenced in a study of memory CD4+ T cells and cytomegalovirus serostatus. The sort gate was single viable CD3+CD4+CD8-CD45RO+ cells for memory CD4+ T cells. The repertoire was sequenced with immunoSEQ multiplex PCR; TCRdb's copy has only in-frame clones and lacks some. The data contain 55,000 to 60,000 clones, roughly 77% of them singletons. Sample: memory CD4+ T cells from blood. Receptors were obtained from an adult in good health and CMV-seronegative.

The rearrangement joins TRBV18 to TRBJ2-5, with TRBD2 matching over 7 bases. Germline-derived CDR1 and CDR2 are KGHSH and LQKENI. The CDR3 sequence is 14 residues long. V trimming: 4 bases; J trimming: 9 bases; junction bases outside the gene matches: 11. CDR3 sequence: CASSRDYPAQAQYF. The CDR3 coding sequence is TGTGCCAGCTCACGGGACTATCCCGCCCAGGCCCAGTACTTC.

This chain joins TRBV5-6 and TRBJ1-4, with TRBD1 matching 9 bases. J was trimmed by 7 bases and V by 0 bases; bases with no gene match: 4. The CDR3 consists of 15 residues. Per the germline V gene, CDR1 is SGHDT and CDR2 is YYEEEE. The CDR3 sequence is CASSLGDRVGEKLFF. CDR3 coding DNA: TGTGCCAGCAGCTTGGGGGACAGGGTGGGTGAAAAACTGTTTTTT. The full variable domain, its missing parts supplied by reference TRBV5-6 and TRBJ1-4, is DAGVTQSPTHLIKTRGQQVTLRCSPKSGHDTVSWYQQALGQGPQFIFQYYEEEERQRGNFPDRFSGHQFPNYSSELNVNALLLGDSALYLCASSLGDRVGEKLFFGSGTQLSVL.

The V and J genes are TRBV12-5 and TRBJ2-7; no clear D. The V end lost 6 bases, the J end lost 0 bases, and 3 bases lay between the germline ends. From germline, CDR1 is LGHNT and CDR2 FRNRAP. The CDR3 extends over 11 amino acids. The CDR3 DNA follows: TGTGCTAGTGGACACTCCTACGAGCAGTACTTC. This gives the protein CASGHSYEQYF.

The chain joins TRBV19 to TRBJ2-1, with a possible D match to TRBD2 (7 bases). CDR1 LNHDA and CDR2 SQIVND come from the germline V gene (reference sequence). Trimming took 6 bases from V and 9 from J, leaving 15 bases between them. The CDR3 spans 13 residues. CDR3 amino acids: CASRGGGAREQFF. DNA for the CDR3: TGTGCCAGTAGGGGTGGGGGGGCTCGTGAGCAGTTCTTC.

This chain links TRBV11-2 with TRBJ2-7; TRBD2 aligns across 8 bases. The CDR3 has 14 residues. V lost 5 bases and J lost 4; bases outside the gene matches: 7. Germline loops: CDR1 SGHAT, CDR2 FQNNGV. CDR3 nucleotide sequence: TGTGCCAGCAGCCCAGGGAGCGGGAGTTACGAGCAGTACTTC. Translation: CASSPGSGSYEQYF.

The rearrangement links TRBV5-4 to TRBJ1-4; D gene uncertain. With 0 bases removed from V and 7 bases from J, the gap between germline ends came to 10 bases. The germline CDR1 and CDR2 sequences are SGHNT and YYREEE (reference sequence). The CDR3 consists of 14 residues. The CDR3, as DNA: TGTGCCAGCAGCTTGGAGGGAAATTTTGAAAAACTGTTTTTT. Amino acid sequence: CASSLEGNFEKLFF.

V is TRBV9 and J is TRBJ2-2; maybe TRBD1 (5 bases). Trimming took off 3 bases at V and 6 bases at J, with 9 bases between the two ends. Germline loops: CDR1 SGDLS, CDR2 YYNGEE. The length of the CDR3 is 13 residues. The CDR3 is CASSGRVPGELFF. For the CDR3, the DNA is TGTGCCAGCAGCGGCAGGGTTCCCGGGGAGCTGTTTTTT.

This chain joins TRBV28 and TRBJ2-7, with 9 bases aligning to TRBD1. CDR1 and CDR2 (germline): MDHEN, SYDVKM. The CDR3 sequence is 15 residues long. With V trimmed by 3 bases and J by 3 bases, 6 bases remained unmatched. The CDR3: CASSFRTGDYYEQYF. The CDR3 DNA reads as TGTGCCAGCAGTTTCCGGACAGGGGATTACTACGAGCAGTACTTC. Full variable domain (remainder filled in from reference TRBV28 and TRBJ2-7): DVKVTQSSRYLVKRTGEKVFLECVQDMDHENMFWYRQDPGLGLRLIYFSYDVKMKEKGDIPEGYSVSREKKERFSLILESASTNQTSMYLCASSFRTGDYYEQYFGPGTRLTVT.

The rearrangement links TRBV2 to TRBJ2-1; TRBD1 matches at 11 bases. Germline V gene data show CDR1 as SNHLY and CDR2 as FYNNEI. Trimming cost V 8 bases and J 9 bases; bases outside gene matches: 9. The CDR3 consists of 14 residues. CDR3 protein: CASLGQGAIGEQFF. As DNA, the CDR3 is TGTGCCAGCCTAGGACAGGGGGCGATTGGTGAGCAGTTCTTC.